The 11 T cell receptor beta chains listed next were all sequenced from one sample in a study of blood T cell repertoires in COVID-19. Libraries were prepared by immunoSEQ multiplex PCR; TCRdb keeps only in-frame clonotypes and omits some of them. The sample contains a few hundred thousand clones, approximately 86% of which appear only once. Sequenced sample: peripheral blood. The receptors here all came from a man aged 18 to 29 with active or convalescent COVID-19.

The rearrangement links TRBV9 to TRBJ2-7; D perhaps matches TRBD1 (6 bases). V lost 4 bases and J lost 5, with 22 bases in between. CDR3 length: 16 residues. The germline gives CDR1 SGDLS, CDR2 YYNGEE. The CDR3 DNA reads TGTGCCAGCAGCCCTACGACAGGAAACGGGGTTGACGAGCAGTACTTC. Protein sequence: CASSPTTGNGVDEQYF. Filled out from reference TRBV9 and TRBJ2-7, the complete variable domain reads DSGVTQTPKHLITATGQRVTLRCSPRSGDLSVYWYQQSLDQGLQFLIQYYNGEERAKGNILERFSAQQFPDLHSELNLSSLELGDSALYFCASSPTTGNGVDEQYFGPGTRLTVT.

V is TRBV30 and J is TRBJ2-1; 11 bases are a match to TRBD1. V dropped 8 bases and J dropped 8; count of bases not matched to a gene: 8. Germline assignment: CDR1 GTSNPN and CDR2 SVGIG (reference sequence). This CDR3 comprises 13 residues. In DNA, the CDR3 is TGTGCCCGTACGGGACAGGGGGTCGATGAGCAGTTCTTC. Translating it yields CARTGQGVDEQFF.

The chain combines TRBV7-9 with TRBJ1-1; D not resolved. The CDR3 sequence is 15 residues long. CDR1 and CDR2 from the germline V gene are SEHNR and FQNEAQ (reference sequence). The germline V and J ends were trimmed by 5 bases and 1 base, with 14 bases remaining between them. The CDR3 is CASSLSNRGNTEAFF. Here the CDR3 DNA reads TGTGCCAGCAGCCTTTCTAACCGGGGGAACACTGAAGCTTTCTTT. Supplemented by reference TRBV7-9 and TRBJ1-1, the full variable domain reads DTGVSQNPRHKITKRGQNVTFRCDPISEHNRLYWYRQTLGQGPEFLTYFQNEAQLEKSRLLSDRFSAERPKGSFSTLEIQRTEQGDSAMYLCASSLSNRGNTEAFFGQGTRLTVV.

This chain uses TRBV11-3 with TRBJ1-1; D gene uncertain. V lost 2 bases to trimming and J lost 0 bases, with 7 bases between them. Germline CDR1 and CDR2: SGHNT and YENEEA. The CDR3 consists of 14 residues. CDR3 nucleotides: TGTGCCAGCAGCTTATTCCCGTTGAACACTGAAGCTTTCTTT. Residues: CASSLFPLNTEAFF.

V usage is TRBV2 and J usage is TRBJ1-3, with D unclear. V lost 7 bases and J lost 1, with 5 bases in between. Germline-derived CDR1 and CDR2 are SNHLY and FYNNEI. The CDR3 is 12 amino acids. CDR3 loop: CASKTSGNTIYF. The CDR3 DNA follows: TGTGCCAGCAAGACATCTGGAAACACCATATATTTT.

V gene TRBV19 combines with J gene TRBJ2-2; 8 nucleotides line up with TRBD1. The trim removed 6 bases at V and 3 bases at J, leaving 9 bases unmatched. Germline CDR1 is LNHDA and CDR2 is SQIVND (reference sequence). The CDR3 consists of 16 residues. Here the CDR3 DNA reads TGTGCCAGTAGCTACCGCCGGGACAGGTACACCGGGGAGCTGTTTTTT. Its translation is CASSYRRDRYTGELFF.

The gene calls are TRBV5-1 and TRBJ1-2; TRBD1 aligns across 8 bases. This CDR3 is built from 15 residues. J lost 8 bases, V lost 6 bases, and 15 bases had no gene match. CDR1 and CDR2 (germline): SGHRS, YFSETQ. CDR3 residues: CASTSDRVRGGGYTF. CDR3 DNA: TGCGCCAGCACCTCGGACAGGGTTCGGGGCGGGGGCTACACCTTC.

The V and J genes are TRBV7-3 and TRBJ2-5, with D possibly TRBD1 on 6 matching bases. With 4 bases removed from V and 6 bases from J, the gap between germline ends came to 12 bases. The CDR3 is made up of 13 amino acids. CDR1 is SGHTA and CDR2 is FQGTGA in the germline V gene. This chain's CDR3 is CASSSGATQTQYF. CDR3 DNA sequence: TGTGCCAGCAGCTCAGGGGCCACGCAGACCCAGTACTTC. The entire variable domain, with the rest obtained from reference TRBV7-3 and TRBJ2-5, is as follows: GAGVSQTPSNKVTEKGKYVELRCDPISGHTALYWYRQSLGQGPEFLIYFQGTGAADDSGLPNDRFFAVRPEGSVSTLKIQRTERGDSAVYLCASSSGATQTQYFGPGTRLLVL.

This sequence joins TRBV7-2 and TRBJ2-7; maybe TRBD2 (6 bases). CDR1 is SGHTA and CDR2 is FQGNSA in the germline V gene. The CDR3 has 15 amino acids. Trimming took 5 bases from V and 0 from J, leaving 14 bases between them. The CDR3 nucleotides are TGTGCCAGCAGCCTCCGACTAGGGGACTCCTACGAGCAGTACTTC. Its protein product is CASSLRLGDSYEQYF.

The CDR3 bases are TGTGCCAGCTCACCAAACCGAAAAACAGGGGCTGGAAACACCATATATTTT. Translated: CASSPNRKTGAGNTIYF. The chain is built from TRBV18 and TRBJ1-3; the match to TRBD1 covers 7 bases. V lost 2 bases and J lost 2; bases outside the gene matches: 9. Germline lookup yields CDR1 KGHSH and CDR2 LQKENI. The CDR3 covers 17 residues.

This clone was detected only once. The genes are TRBV6-2 or TRBV6-3 and TRBJ1-5, with D perhaps TRBD1 (5 bases). This CDR3 spans 15 amino acids. Germline CDR1 is MNHEY and CDR2 is SVGEGT. V was clipped by 5 bases and J by 9 bases, with 20 bases between them. The CDR3 nucleotides are TGTGCCAGCAGTGTCCAAGGGGTGGGGCCTGTGCCCCAGCATTTT. It is translated as CASSVQGVGPVPQHF.